The source of this T cell receptor beta chain is a study of T cell changes during pregnancy in multiple sclerosis. The CDR3 length is 14 residues. The J segment lost 2 bases and the V segment lost 3 bases, leaving 4 bases of the junction unmatched. Germline V CDR1 and CDR2: MDHEN, SYDVKM. Profiled with immunoSEQ multiplex PCR; TCRdb holds only in-frame clones, not every one. The table includes some 100,000 clones, roughly 93% detected once. This TCR derives from a female donor with multiple sclerosis, enrolled in a pregnancy study. The rearrangement links TRBV28 to TRBJ2-7; 7 bases match TRBD2. The sequenced sample was peripheral blood, obtained before pregnancy. The CDR3 sequence is CASSLGGSTYEQYF. The CDR3 nucleotides read TGTGCCAGCAGTTTGGGAGGGAGCACCTACGAGCAGTACTTC.